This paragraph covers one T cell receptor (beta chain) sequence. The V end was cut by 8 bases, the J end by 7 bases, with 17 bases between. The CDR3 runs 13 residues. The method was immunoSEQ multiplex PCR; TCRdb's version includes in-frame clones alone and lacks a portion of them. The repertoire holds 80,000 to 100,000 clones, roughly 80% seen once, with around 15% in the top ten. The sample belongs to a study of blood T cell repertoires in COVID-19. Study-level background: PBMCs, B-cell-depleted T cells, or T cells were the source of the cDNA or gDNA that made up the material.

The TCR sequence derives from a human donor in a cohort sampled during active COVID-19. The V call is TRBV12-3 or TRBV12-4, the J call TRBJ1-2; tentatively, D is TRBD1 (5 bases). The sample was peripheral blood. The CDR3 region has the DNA TGTGCCAGCCTTCGGGGGGGGACGAGTGGCTACACCTTC. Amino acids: CASLRGGTSGYTF.